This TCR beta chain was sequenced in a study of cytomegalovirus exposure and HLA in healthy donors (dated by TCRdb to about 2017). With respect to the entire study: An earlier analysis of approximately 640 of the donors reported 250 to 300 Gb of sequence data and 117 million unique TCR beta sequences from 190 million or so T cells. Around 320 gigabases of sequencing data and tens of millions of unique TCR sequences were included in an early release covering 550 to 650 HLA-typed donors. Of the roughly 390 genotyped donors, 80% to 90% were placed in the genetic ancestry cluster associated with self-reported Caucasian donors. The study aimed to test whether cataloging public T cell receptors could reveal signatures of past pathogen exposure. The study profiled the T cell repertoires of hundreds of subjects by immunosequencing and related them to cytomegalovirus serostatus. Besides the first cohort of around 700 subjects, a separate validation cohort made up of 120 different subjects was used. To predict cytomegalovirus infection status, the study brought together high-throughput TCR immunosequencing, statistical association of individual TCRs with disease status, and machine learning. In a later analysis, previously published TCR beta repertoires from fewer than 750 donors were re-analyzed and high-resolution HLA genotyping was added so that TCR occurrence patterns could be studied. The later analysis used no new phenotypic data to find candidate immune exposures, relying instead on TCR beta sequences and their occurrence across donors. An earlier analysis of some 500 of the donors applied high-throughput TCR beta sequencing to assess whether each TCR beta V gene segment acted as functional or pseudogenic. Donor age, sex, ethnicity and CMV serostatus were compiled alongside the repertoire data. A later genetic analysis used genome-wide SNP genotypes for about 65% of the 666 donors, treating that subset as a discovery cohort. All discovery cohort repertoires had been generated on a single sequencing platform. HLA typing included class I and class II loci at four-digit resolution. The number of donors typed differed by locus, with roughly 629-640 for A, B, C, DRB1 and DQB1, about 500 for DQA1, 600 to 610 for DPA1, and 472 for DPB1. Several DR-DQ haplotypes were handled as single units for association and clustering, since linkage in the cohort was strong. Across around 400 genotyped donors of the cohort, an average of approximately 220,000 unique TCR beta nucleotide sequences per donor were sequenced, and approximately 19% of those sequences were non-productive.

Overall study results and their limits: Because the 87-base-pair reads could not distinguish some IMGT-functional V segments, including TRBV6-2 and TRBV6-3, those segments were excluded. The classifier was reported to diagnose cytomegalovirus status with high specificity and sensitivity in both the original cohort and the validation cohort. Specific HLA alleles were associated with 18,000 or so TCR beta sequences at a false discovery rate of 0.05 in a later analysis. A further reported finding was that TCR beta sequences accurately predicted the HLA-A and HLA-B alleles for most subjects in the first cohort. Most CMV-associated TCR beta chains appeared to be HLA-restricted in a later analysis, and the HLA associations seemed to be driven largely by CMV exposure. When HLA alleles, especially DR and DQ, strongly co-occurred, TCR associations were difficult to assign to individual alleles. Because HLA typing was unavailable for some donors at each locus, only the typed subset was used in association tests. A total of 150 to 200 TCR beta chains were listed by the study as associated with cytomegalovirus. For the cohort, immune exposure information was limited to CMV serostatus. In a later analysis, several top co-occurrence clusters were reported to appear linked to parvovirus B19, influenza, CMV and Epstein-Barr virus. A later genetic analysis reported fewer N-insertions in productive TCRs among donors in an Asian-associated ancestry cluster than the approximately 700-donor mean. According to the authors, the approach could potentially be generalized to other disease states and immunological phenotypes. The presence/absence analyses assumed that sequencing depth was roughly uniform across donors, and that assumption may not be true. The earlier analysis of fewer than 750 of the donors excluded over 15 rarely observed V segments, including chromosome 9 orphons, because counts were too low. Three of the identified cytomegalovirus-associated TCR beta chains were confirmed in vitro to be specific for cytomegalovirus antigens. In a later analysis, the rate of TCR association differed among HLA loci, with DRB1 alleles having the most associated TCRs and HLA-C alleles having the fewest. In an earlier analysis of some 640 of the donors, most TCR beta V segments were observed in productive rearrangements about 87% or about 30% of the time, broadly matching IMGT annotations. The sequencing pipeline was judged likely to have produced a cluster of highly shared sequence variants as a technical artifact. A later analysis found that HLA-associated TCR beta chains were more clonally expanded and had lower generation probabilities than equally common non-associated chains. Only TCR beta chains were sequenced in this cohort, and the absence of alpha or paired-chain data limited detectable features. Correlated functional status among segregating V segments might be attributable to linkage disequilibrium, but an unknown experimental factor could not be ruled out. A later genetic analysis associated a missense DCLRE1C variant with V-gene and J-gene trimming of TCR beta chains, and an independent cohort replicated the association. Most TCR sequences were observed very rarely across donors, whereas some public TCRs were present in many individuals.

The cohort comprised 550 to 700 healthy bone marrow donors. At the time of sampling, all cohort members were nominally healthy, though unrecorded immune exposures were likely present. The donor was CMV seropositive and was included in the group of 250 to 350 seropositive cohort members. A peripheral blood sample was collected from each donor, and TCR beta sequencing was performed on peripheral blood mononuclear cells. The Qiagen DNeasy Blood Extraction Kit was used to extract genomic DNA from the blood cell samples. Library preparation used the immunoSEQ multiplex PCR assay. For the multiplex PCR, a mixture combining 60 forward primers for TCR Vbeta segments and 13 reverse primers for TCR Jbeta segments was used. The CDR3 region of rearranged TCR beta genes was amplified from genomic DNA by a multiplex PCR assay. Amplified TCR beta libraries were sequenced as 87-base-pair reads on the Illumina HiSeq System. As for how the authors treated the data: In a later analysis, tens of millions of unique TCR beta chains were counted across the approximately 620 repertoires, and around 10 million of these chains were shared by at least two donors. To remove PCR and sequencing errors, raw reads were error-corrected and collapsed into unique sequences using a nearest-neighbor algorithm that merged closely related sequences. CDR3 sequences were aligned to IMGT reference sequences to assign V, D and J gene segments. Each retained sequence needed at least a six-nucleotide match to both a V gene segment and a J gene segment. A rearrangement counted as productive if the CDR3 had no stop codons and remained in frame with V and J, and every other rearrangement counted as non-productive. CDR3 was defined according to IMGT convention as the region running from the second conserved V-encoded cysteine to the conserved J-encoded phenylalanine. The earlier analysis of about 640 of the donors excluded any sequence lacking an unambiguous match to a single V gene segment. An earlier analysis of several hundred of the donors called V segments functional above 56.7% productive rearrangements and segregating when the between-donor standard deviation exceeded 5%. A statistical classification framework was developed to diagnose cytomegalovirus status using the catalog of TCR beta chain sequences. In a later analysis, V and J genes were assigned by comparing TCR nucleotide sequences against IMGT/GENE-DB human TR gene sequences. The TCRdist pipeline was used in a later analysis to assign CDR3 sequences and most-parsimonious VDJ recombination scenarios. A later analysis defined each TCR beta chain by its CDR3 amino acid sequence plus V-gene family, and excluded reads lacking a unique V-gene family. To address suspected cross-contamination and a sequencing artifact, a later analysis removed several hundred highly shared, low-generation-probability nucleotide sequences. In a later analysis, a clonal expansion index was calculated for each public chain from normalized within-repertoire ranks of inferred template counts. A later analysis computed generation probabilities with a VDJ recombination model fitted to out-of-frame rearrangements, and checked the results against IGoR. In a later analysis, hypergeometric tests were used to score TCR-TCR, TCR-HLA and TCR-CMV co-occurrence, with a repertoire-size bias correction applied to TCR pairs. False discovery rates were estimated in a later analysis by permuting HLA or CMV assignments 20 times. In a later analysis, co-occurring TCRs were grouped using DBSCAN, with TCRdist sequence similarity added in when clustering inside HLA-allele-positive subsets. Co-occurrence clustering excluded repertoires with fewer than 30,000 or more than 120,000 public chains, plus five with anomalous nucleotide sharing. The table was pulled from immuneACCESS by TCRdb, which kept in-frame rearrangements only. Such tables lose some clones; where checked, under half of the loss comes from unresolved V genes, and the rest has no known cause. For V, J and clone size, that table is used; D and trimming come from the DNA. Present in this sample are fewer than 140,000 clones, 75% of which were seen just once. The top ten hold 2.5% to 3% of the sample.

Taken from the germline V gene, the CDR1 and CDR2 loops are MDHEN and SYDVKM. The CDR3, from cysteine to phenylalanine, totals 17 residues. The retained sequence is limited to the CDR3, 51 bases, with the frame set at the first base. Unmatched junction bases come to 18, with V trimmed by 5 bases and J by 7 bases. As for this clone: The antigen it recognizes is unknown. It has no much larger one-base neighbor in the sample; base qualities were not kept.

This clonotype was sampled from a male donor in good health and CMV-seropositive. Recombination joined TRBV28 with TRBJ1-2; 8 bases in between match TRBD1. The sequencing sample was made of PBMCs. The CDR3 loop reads CASSLGLWITGGSGYTF. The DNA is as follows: TGTGCCAGCAGTCTAGGGCTCTGGATCACAGGGGGATCTGGCTACACCTTC.